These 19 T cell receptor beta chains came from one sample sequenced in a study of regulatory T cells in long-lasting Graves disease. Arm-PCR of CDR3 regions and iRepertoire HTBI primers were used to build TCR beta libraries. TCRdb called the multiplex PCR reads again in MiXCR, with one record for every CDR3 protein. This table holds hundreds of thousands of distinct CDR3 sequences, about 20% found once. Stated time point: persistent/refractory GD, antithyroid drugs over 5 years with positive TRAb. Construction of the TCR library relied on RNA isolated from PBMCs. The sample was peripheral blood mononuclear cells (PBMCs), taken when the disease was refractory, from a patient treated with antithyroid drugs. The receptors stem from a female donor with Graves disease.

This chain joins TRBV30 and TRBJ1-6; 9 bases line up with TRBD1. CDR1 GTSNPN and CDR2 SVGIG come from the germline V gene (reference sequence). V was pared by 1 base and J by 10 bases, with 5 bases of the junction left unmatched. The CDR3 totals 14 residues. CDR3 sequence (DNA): TGTGCCTGGAGTGGGACAGGGGTAGACTCACCCCTCCACTTT. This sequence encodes CAWSGTGVDSPLHF.

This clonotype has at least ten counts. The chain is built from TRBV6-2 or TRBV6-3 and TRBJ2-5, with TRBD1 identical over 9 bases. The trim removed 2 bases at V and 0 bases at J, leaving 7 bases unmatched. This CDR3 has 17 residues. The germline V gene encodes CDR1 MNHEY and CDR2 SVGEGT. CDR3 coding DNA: TGTGCCAGCAGTTACCGGGGACAGGGACTGTACCAAGAGACCCAGTACTTC. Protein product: CASSYRGQGLYQETQYF.

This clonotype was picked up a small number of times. CDR3 bases: TGTGCCACCAGTGATTCTAATGTCTACGAGCAGTACTTC. This encodes CATSDSNVYEQYF. The chain is built from TRBV24-1 and TRBJ2-7, with unresolved D. CDR1 KGHDR and CDR2 SFDVKD come from the germline V gene. The V end was cut by 2 bases, the J end by 3 bases, with 7 bases between. The CDR3 covers 13 residues.

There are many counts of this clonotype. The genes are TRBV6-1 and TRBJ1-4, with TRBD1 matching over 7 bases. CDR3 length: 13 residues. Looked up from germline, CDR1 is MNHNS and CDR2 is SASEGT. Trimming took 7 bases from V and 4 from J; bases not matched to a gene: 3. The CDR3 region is CASNRQGNEKLFF. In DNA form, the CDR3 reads TGTGCCAGCAACCGACAGGGTAATGAAAAACTGTTTTTT.

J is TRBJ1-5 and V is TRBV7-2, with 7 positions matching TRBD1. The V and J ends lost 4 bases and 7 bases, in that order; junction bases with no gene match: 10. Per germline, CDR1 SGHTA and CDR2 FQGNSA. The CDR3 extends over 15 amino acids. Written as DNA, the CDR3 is TGTGCCAGCAGCTCGCCACGGGACAGAGTACAGCCCCAGCATTTT. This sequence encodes CASSSPRDRVQPQHF.

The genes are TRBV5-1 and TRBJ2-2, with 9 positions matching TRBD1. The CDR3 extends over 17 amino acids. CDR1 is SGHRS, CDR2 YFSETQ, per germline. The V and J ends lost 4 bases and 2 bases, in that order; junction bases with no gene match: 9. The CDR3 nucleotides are TGCGCCAGCAGCCTAGCCCGGACAGGGGATAACACCGGGGAGCTGTTTTTT. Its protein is CASSLARTGDNTGELFF.

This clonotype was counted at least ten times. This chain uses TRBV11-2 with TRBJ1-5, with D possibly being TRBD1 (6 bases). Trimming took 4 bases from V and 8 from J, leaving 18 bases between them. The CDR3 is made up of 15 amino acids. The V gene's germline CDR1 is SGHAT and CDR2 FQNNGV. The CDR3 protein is CASSSLTGRGEPQHF. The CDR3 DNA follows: TGTGCCAGCAGCTCCCTGACAGGCCGCGGGGAGCCCCAGCATTTT.

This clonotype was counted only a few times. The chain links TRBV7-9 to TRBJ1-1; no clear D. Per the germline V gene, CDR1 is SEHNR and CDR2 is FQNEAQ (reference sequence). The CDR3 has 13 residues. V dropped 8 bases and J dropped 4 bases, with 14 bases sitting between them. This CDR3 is CASRERIRTEAFF. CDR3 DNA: TGTGCCAGCCGCGAGAGAATCCGCACTGAAGCTTTCTTT.

The CDR3 sequence: CASSVAGREVDTQYF. CDR3 DNA sequence: TGTGCCAGCAGCGTCGCGGGACGAGAAGTAGATACGCAGTATTTT. The J gene is TRBJ2-3, the V gene TRBV11-2; tentatively, D is TRBD2 (6 bases). V was clipped by 5 bases and J by 5 bases, with 17 bases between them. The CDR3 has 15 amino acids. Germline V lookup: CDR1 SGHAT, CDR2 FQNNGV.

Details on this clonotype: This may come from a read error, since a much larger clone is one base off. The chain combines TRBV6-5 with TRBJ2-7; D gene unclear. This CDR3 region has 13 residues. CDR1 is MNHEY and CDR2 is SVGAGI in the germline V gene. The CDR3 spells CASSYSSSYGQYF. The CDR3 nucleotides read TGTGCCAGCAGTTACTCGAGTTCCTACGGGCAGTACTTC.

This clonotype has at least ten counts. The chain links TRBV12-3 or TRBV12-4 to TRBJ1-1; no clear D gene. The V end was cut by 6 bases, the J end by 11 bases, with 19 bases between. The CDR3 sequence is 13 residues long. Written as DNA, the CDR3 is TGTGCCAGCAGGGTCGAGACATCCCCCCCGGCTTTCTTT. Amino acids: CASRVETSPPAFF.

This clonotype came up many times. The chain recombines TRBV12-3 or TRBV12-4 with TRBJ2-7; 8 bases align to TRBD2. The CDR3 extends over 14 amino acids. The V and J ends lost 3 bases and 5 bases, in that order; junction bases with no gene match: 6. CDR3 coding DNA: TGTGCCAGCAGTTTCCAGCGGGAGAGGAACGAGCAGTACTTC. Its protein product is CASSFQRERNEQYF.

CDR3 amino acids: CASMGTYYYEQYF. Here the CDR3 DNA reads TGTGCCAGCATGGGGACATATTACTACGAGCAGTACTTC. The genes are TRBV27 and TRBJ2-7; tentatively, D is TRBD1 (6 bases). The CDR3 is made up of 13 amino acids. Germline CDR1 reads MNHEY; CDR2 reads SMNVEV (reference sequence). Trimming took 7 bases from V and 3 from J, leaving 13 bases between them.

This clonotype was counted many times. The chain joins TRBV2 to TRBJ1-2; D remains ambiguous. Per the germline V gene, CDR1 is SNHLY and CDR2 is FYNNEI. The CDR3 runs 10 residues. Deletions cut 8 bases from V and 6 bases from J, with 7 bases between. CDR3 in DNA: TGTGCCAGCGTTTGGGATGGCTACACCTTC. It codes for CASVWDGYTF.

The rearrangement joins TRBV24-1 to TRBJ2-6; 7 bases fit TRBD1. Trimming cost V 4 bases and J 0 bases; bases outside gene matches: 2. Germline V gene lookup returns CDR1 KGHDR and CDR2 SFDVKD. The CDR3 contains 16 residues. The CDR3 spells CATSDRTGSGANVLTF. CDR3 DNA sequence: TGTGCCACCAGTGACCGGACAGGCTCTGGGGCCAACGTCCTGACTTTC.

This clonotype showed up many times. In DNA form, the CDR3 reads TGTGCCAGCAGTTTAAAGTCGAGGGACATTGCGAATCAGCCCCAGCATTTT. It yields the protein CASSLKSRDIANQPQHF. The rearrangement joins TRBV28 to TRBJ1-5; D is possibly TRBD1 (6 bases). V was cut by 2 bases and J by 4 bases, with 18 bases left in between. The germline V gene has CDR1 MDHEN and CDR2 SYDVKM. CDR3 length: 17 amino acids.

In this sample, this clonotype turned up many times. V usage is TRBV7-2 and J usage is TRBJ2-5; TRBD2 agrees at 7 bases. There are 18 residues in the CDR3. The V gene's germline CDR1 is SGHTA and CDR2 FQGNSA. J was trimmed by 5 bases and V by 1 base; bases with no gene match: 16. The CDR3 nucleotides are TGTGCCAGCAGCTTAGTACGCCTGGGGCGGGGGATTGCGGAGACCCAGTACTTC. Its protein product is CASSLVRLGRGIAETQYF.

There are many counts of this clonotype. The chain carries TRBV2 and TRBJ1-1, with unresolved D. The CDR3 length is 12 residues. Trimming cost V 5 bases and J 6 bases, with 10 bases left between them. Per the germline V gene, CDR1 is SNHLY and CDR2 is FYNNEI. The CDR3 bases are TGTGCCAGCAGTCACCTGGCTCCTGAAGCTTTCTTT. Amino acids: CASSHLAPEAFF. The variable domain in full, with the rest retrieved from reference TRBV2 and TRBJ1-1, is EPEVTQTPSHQVTQMGQEVILRCVPISNHLYFYWYRQILGQKVEFLVSFYNNEISEKSEIFDDQFSVERPDGSNFTLKIRSTKLEDSAMYFCASSHLAPEAFFGQGTRLTVV.

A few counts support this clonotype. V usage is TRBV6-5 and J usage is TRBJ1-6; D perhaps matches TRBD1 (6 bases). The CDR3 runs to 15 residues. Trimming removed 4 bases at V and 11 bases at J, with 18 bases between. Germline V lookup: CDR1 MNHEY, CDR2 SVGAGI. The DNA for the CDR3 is TGTGCCAGCAGTTTACAGACAGGCCAATTGGCACCCCTCCACTTT. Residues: CASSLQTGQLAPLHF.